This T cell receptor beta chain derives from a study of sequential checkpoint blockade in melanoma. Study-wide background: Patients were randomized 1:1 to nivolumab-then-ipilimumab or ipilimumab-then-nivolumab first-line. DNA from about a hundred pretreatment tumor samples underwent TCRβ immunosequencing.

The CDR3 totals 14 residues. Germline assignment: CDR1 SGHNT and CDR2 YENEEA. The ends were cut back, 1 base at V and 6 bases at J, with 13 bases in the middle. The table came from immunoSEQ multiplex PCR; TCRdb's copy has only in-frame clones and leaves some out. The sample contains more than 30,000 clones, 32% of which appear only once. Documented treatment: randomized to nivolumab then ipilimumab (arm A) or the reverse (arm B). This clone has ten or more counts. The chain uses TRBV11-3 and TRBJ2-7, with D possibly TRBD1 on 6 matching bases. The source was tumor tissue (inferred from file names), collected from a patient given nivolumab and ipilimumab in sequence. This receptor was identified in a human donor with melanoma. CDR3 nucleotide sequence: TGTGCCAGCAGCTTAGTACAGGGTTCGATCGAGCAGTACTTC. Residues: CASSLVQGSIEQYF.